This T cell receptor (delta chain) derives from a study of γδ T cells in repeated Plasmodium falciparum infection. Study-level information: Donors had four controlled P. falciparum NF54 infections over roughly 610 days. Each infection was followed by sampling at 21 days, plus baseline and some pre-infection draws. Study results and limitations: Vdelta2-negative gammadelta repertoires, largely Vdelta1+, seemingly showed infection-driven waves of new clonal selection.

The CDR3 loop spans 24 amino acids. Trimming took 5 bases from V and 0 from J; bases not matched to a gene: 31. Germline-derived CDR1 and CDR2 are TSWWSYY and QGS. Gammadelta T cells were flow-sorted from PBMC into Vgamma9/Vdelta2+ and Vdelta2-negative populations for bulk analysis. Each sorted gammadelta sample had TRG and TRD chains sequenced. TCRdb fed the multiplex PCR reads into CATT to redo clone calling. The sample gives over 45,000 delta-chain clones, approximately 1.5% of which show up once; 8.6% is in the top ten. This clone was picked up a small number of times. Antigen unknown. This DNA's translation and the protein TCRdb lists, from a much larger clone, do not match at residue 11, likely due to a read error; the protein shown is translated from the DNA.

The receptor comes from a pool of human donors (malaria-infected and uninfected, not separated). The sequencing input was gamma-delta T cells from blood. The chain is built from TRDV1 and TRDJ1; 9 bases line up with TRDD3. The CDR3: CALGLSWPSPVDLLGDPYTDKLIF. Written as DNA, the CDR3 is TGTGCTCTTGGGCTAAGTTGGCCTTCCCCGGTCGACTTACTGGGGGACCCGTACACCGATAAACTCATCTTT.